A selection of T cell receptor beta chains follows, all from one sample in a study of blood T cell repertoires in COVID-19. Clones were sequenced by immunoSEQ multiplex PCR, and TCRdb holds only the in-frame ones, with some missing. Here the sample spans roughly 64,000 clones, around 65% being singletons. The specimen was PBMCs or T cells enriched from blood (not recorded which). Source of these receptors: a woman aged 55-69 years who had been exposed to COVID-19. Both conserved end residues are part of each CDR3. The order of the fields is CDR3 protein, V gene.

CDR3 protein: CASSQAVLGITEAFF; V gene: TRBV3-1/TRBV3-2
CDR3 protein: CASSRGTSNTGELFF; V gene: TRBV7-9
CDR3 protein: CASSSHEEANEKLFF; V gene: TRBV3-1/TRBV3-2
CDR3 protein: CASSRQPTQETQYF; V gene: TRBV5-1
CDR3 protein: CASSDRTGTGELFF; V gene: TRBV25-1
CDR3 protein: CASSLQGAVGQPQHF; V gene: TRBV6-5
CDR3 protein: CASSSRDSEIEKLFF; V gene: TRBV28
CDR3 protein: CARSLEAGYTGELFF; V gene: TRBV5-3
CDR3 protein: CASSLVASGRFSYEQYF; V gene: TRBV7-2
CDR3 protein: CSVAVGTGSEKLFF; V gene: TRBV29-1
CDR3 protein: CAWSVPPRGRVNEKLFF; V gene: TRBV30
CDR3 protein: CASSLDSSSYNSPLHF; V gene: TRBV5-1
CDR3 protein: CSGRLAGGTDTQYF; V gene: TRBV29-1
CDR3 protein: CASSGTGQLYEQYF; V gene: TRBV7-8
CDR3 protein: CASSYRVATQYF; V gene: TRBV13
CDR3 protein: CASSQEGAVTDTQYF; V gene: TRBV4-3
CDR3 protein: CASINTGGTYEQYF; V gene: TRBV28
CDR3 protein: CIEDARGDTGELFF; V gene: TRBV5-6
CDR3 protein: CASNDRGWDTQYF; V gene: TRBV19
CDR3 protein: CASSRRDRGTDTQYF; V gene: TRBV5-8
CDR3 protein: CASSQVGRGPQYF; V gene: TRBV14
CDR3 protein: CASSVASGRSETQYF; V gene: TRBV9
CDR3 protein: CASTRSYNEQFF; V gene: TRBV28
CDR3 protein: CASRPTGLYGYTF; V gene: TRBV7-2